The rows below give T cell receptor beta chains drawn from one sample of a study of cytomegalovirus exposure and HLA in healthy donors. Sequencing was performed with immunoSEQ multiplex PCR; in TCRdb, only in-frame clones are kept and a portion is missing. The table shows approximately 200,000 clones, with approximately 79% occurring only once. Material: PBMCs. The source of these receptors is a girl aged 10-17 years in good health and CMV-seropositive. Both conserved end residues are part of each CDR3. A D gene is named only where the DNA matches it firmly. Size tells how often a clone was seen (once, few, many) or the class of an expanded clone, and some rows leave it out.

CDR3 DNA	CDR3 protein	J gene	D gene	V gene	clone size
TGTGCCATCCGGGACAGTGTCGACGAGCAGTACTTC	CAIRDSVDEQYF	TRBJ2-7	TRBD1	TRBV10-3	.
TGCGCCAGCAGCTCCGGGACACCTAGCACAGATACGCAGTATTTT	CASSSGTPSTDTQYF	TRBJ2-3	.	TRBV5-1	.
TGTGCCAGCAGCCCCGACCCGGGGTCACCCCTCCACTTT	CASSPDPGSPLHF	TRBJ1-6	.	TRBV7-2	.
TGTGCCAGCAGCTTAGATCGTACTGAAGCTTTCTTT	CASSLDRTEAFF	TRBJ1-1	.	TRBV11-2	.
TGTGCCAGCAGCGAACCGGGACAGACCGAGCAGTACTTC	CASSEPGQTEQYF	TRBJ2-7	TRBD1	TRBV9	few
TGCAGCGTTGAGGGGGACAACCCTAATGAAAAACTGTTTTTT	CSVEGDNPNEKLFF	TRBJ1-4	.	TRBV29-1	.
TGCGCCAGCAGCCAAGATAGGGGGAGCGAGCAGTTCTTC	CASSQDRGSEQFF	TRBJ2-1	.	TRBV4-3	.
TGTGCCAGCAGCTTAGATCCCGGGTGGGAGCAGTACTTC	CASSLDPGWEQYF	TRBJ2-7	.	TRBV7-6	few
TGTGCCAGCTCCCAGACAGGGAACACTGAAGCTTTCTTT	CASSQTGNTEAFF	TRBJ1-1	.	TRBV18	.
TGTGCCAGCGGGAGGGCTAGTCTTGACAATGAGCAGTTCTTC	CASGRASLDNEQFF	TRBJ2-1	TRBD2	TRBV11-2	.
TGCGCCAGCAGCCTTACTAGCGGGGGCCAAGAGACCCAGTACTTC	CASSLTSGGQETQYF	TRBJ2-5	TRBD2	TRBV10-1	.
TGTGCCATCAGTGGGTTGACAACGGGAGGAAACACCATATATTTT	CAISGLTTGGNTIYF	TRBJ1-3	.	TRBV10-3	.
TGTGCCAGCAGCCCGCGGGGGAGCTCTGGAAACACCATATATTTT	CASSPRGSSGNTIYF	TRBJ1-3	.	TRBV7-9	few
TGTGCCATCAGTGAGTCAGGGACAGGGAGCTCCTACGAGCAGTACTTC	CAISESGTGSSYEQYF	TRBJ2-7	TRBD1	TRBV10-3	once
TGTGCCTGGAGTAGCGGGGTTTCGGCCGGGGAGCTGTTTTTT	CAWSSGVSAGELFF	TRBJ2-2	TRBD2	TRBV30	.
TGTGCCAGCAGTTACCGTACAGGGGGTGGCTACACCTTC	CASSYRTGGGYTF	TRBJ1-2	TRBD1	TRBV6-5	.
TGTGCCAGCAGCTCGAACCCGACAGGGACTGGAAACACCATATATTTT	CASSSNPTGTGNTIYF	TRBJ1-3	TRBD1	TRBV11-3	.
TGCAGCTTAAGGACTAGCGGGGGCCGCACAGATACGCAGTATTTT	CSLRTSGGRTDTQYF	TRBJ2-3	TRBD2	TRBV29-1	.
TGTGCCAGCAGCCTAGGACGAGGGAAGCTAGCCAAAAACATTCAGTACTTC	CASSLGRGKLAKNIQYF	TRBJ2-4	.	TRBV7-2	.
TGTGCCAGTACCGGGGGACAGGGGACACCCCTCCACTTT	CASTGGQGTPLHF	TRBJ1-6	TRBD1	TRBV19	.
TGCGCCAGCAGCGGGGACTATGCCCAAGAGACCCAGTACTTC	CASSGDYAQETQYF	TRBJ2-5	TRBD2	TRBV5-1	once
TGCGCCAGCAGCCATCGGGCGACTAGCGGGGGAGTTTGGGATGAGCAGTTCTTC	CASSHRATSGGVWDEQFF	TRBJ2-1	TRBD2	TRBV4-1	once
TGTGCCAGTAGTATAGGGACTAGCGGCGAGCAGTACTTC	CASSIGTSGEQYF	TRBJ2-7	TRBD2	TRBV19	.
TGTGCCAGTAGTCCGACAGGGACCTACGAGCAGTACTTC	CASSPTGTYEQYF	TRBJ2-7	TRBD1	TRBV19	.
TGTGCCAGCAGTTTATTCGGCTCCTACGAGCAGTACTTC	CASSLFGSYEQYF	TRBJ2-7	.	TRBV27	.
TGCGCCAGCAGCTCGACAGGGGGGACCTACGAGCAGTACTTC	CASSSTGGTYEQYF	TRBJ2-7	TRBD1	TRBV5-1	.
TGTGCCAGCCGAACAGGGGGCAGGACAGATACGCAGTATTTT	CASRTGGRTDTQYF	TRBJ2-3	TRBD1	TRBV7-2	.
TGTGCCAGCTCGACAGGGGGCTACGAGCAGTACTTC	CASSTGGYEQYF	TRBJ2-7	TRBD1	TRBV2	.
TGTGCCAGCAGCCGTACCGGCAGGGCCTACAATGAGCAGTTCTTC	CASSRTGRAYNEQFF	TRBJ2-1	.	TRBV7-2	.
TGCGCCAGCAGCCCTCTTGGCGGGGCGAACACCGGGGAGCTGTTTTTT	CASSPLGGANTGELFF	TRBJ2-2	.	TRBV4-1	.
TGTGCCAGTAGCCCCATTGGGCGGGGGGTAATGAACACTGAAGCTTTCTTT	CASSPIGRGVMNTEAFF	TRBJ1-1	.	TRBV19	few
TGCGCCAGCAGCTTGACCGGGACAGCCTCTGGGGCCAACGTCCTGACTTTC	CASSLTGTASGANVLTF	TRBJ2-6	TRBD1	TRBV5-1	once
TGCGCCAGCAGCTTCGGGGGGGGATACAATGAGCAGTTCTTC	CASSFGGGYNEQFF	TRBJ2-1	TRBD2	TRBV5-1	few
TGCGCCAGCAGCTTGGGGGAGGAGACCCAGTACTTC	CASSLGEETQYF	TRBJ2-5	.	TRBV5-1	.